These T cell receptor beta chains were read from a single sample in a study of CD8 T cells in ankylosing spondylitis. TCRdb reprocessed the 5' RACE reads with MiXCR, giving one entry per CDR3 protein. Of hundreds of thousands of distinct CDR3 sequences listed, 18% are singletons. The sequencing input was blood, either unsorted or a sorted T cell fraction (not recorded which). All receptors come from a male donor with ankylosing spondylitis. CDR3s include the opening cysteine and the closing phenylalanine or tryptophan. A D gene is named only where the DNA matches it firmly. Clone size is stated in some rows and not others, as once, few, many or a class when expanded.

v_call	clone_size	d_call	j_call	cdr3_aa	cdr3_nt
TRBV7-8	many	TRBD2	TRBJ2-3	CASSLSLAGGRTSTDTQYF	TGTGCCAGCAGCTTATCACTAGCGGGGGGTCGTACTAGCACAGATACGCAGTATTTT
TRBV7-9	few	-	TRBJ2-1	CASSQEGGAVNEQFF	TGTGCCAGCAGCCAAGAGGGGGGGGCGGTCAATGAGCAGTTCTTC
TRBV12-3/TRBV12-4	many	-	TRBJ2-2	CASTGNTGELFF	TGTGCCAGCACGGGAAACACCGGGGAGCTGTTTTTT
TRBV4-1	-	TRBD2	TRBJ2-2	CASSALAGTGELFF	TGCGCCAGCAGCGCCCTAGCGGGAACCGGGGAGCTGTTTTTT
TRBV2	-	-	TRBJ2-7	CASSGDLGYEQYF	TGTGCCAGCAGTGGAGATCTGGGCTACGAGCAGTACTTC
TRBV15	-	-	TRBJ1-6	CATSRSAGEPDSPLHF	TGTGCCACCAGCCGCTCCGCAGGGGAACCCGATTCACCCCTCCACTTT
TRBV4-3	-	TRBD1	TRBJ2-1	CASSQRDSSDEQFF	TGCGCCAGCAGCCAACGGGACAGTAGCGATGAGCAGTTCTTC
TRBV10-3	-	TRBD1	TRBJ2-7	CAISESIVAGGRYEQYF	TGTGCCATCAGTGAGTCTATTGTGGCAGGGGGCCGCTACGAGCAGTACTTC
TRBV19	-	-	TRBJ2-1	CASKLLGPYNEQFF	TGTGCCAGTAAACTACTCGGCCCCTACAATGAGCAGTTCTTC
TRBV11-1	-	TRBD1	TRBJ2-5	CASSLVGGDRVLRYQETQYF	TGTGCCAGCAGCTTAGTAGGGGGGGACAGGGTCCTTCGGTACCAAGAGACCCAGTACTTC
TRBV19	once	-	TRBJ1-1	CASSISRRVTSNTEAFF	TGTGCCAGTAGCATCTCGCGCCGTGTCACTTCGAACACTGAAGCTTTCTTT
TRBV12-3/TRBV12-4	many	-	TRBJ1-5	CASSLVGASNQPQHF	TGTGCCAGCAGTTTAGTGGGGGCGAGCAATCAGCCCCAGCATTTT
TRBV30	few	TRBD1	TRBJ1-1	CAAGTGGPEAFF	TGTGCCGCTGGGACAGGGGGCCCTGAAGCTTTCTTT
TRBV5-1	few	-	TRBJ2-1	CASRESYNEQFF	TGCGCCAGCAGGGAAAGCTACAATGAGCAGTTCTTC
TRBV24-1	-	-	TRBJ2-3	CATSDPAGPWGTDTQYF	TGTGCCACCAGTGATCCAGCCGGGCCCTGGGGCACAGATACGCAGTATTTT
TRBV18	-	-	TRBJ2-1	CASSVAEGYNEQFF	TGTGCCAGCTCCGTGGCGGAGGGATACAATGAGCAGTTCTTC
TRBV20-1	few	-	TRBJ2-7	CSAGTPTYEQYF	TGCAGTGCTGGGACACCTACCTACGAGCAGTACTTC
TRBV6-2/TRBV6-3	-	-	TRBJ1-5	CASSYSEMPISQPQHF	TGTGCCAGCAGTTACTCGGAGATGCCCATAAGTCAGCCCCAGCATTTT
TRBV7-6	-	TRBD1	TRBJ1-4	CASSDRGRNEKLFF	TGTGCCAGCAGCGACAGGGGCCGTAATGAAAAACTGTTTTTT
TRBV30	once	-	TRBJ1-2	CAWIGNYGYTF	TGTGCCTGGATTGGTAACTATGGCTACACCTTC
TRBV6-2/TRBV6-3	many	-	TRBJ2-5	CASSYRAGRQETQYF	TGTGCCAGCAGTTACAGAGCGGGCCGCCAAGAGACCCAGTACTTC
TRBV5-1	many	TRBD1	TRBJ2-7	CASSLATTGDYEQYF	TGCGCCAGCAGCTTGGCTACTACAGGGGACTACGAGCAGTACTTC
TRBV4-1	few	-	TRBJ1-1	CASSLWGANTEAFF	TGCGCCAGCAGCCTCTGGGGCGCGAACACTGAAGCTTTCTTT
TRBV20-1	-	-	TRBJ2-7	CSAHHAGSYEQYF	TGCAGTGCTCACCACGCTGGATCCTACGAGCAGTACTTC
TRBV7-8	few	-	TRBJ1-2	CASSTEPGGGGYGYTF	TGTGCCAGCAGCACCGAACCGGGCGGGGGCGGTTATGGCTACACCTTC
TRBV27	-	TRBD2	TRBJ2-7	CASRPSLAPTYEQYF	TGTGCCAGCAGACCCTCACTAGCGCCAACCTACGAGCAGTACTTC
TRBV2	-	TRBD2	TRBJ2-2	CASRARGRDTGELFF	TGTGCCAGCAGGGCTCGCGGGAGGGACACCGGGGAGCTGTTTTTT
TRBV11-1	-	TRBD1	TRBJ2-6	CASSSVGQGASGANVLTF	TGTGCCAGCAGCTCTGTGGGACAGGGGGCTTCTGGGGCCAACGTCCTGACTTTC
TRBV5-4	-	-	TRBJ2-1	CASSLAETGLFSSYNEQFF	TGTGCCAGCAGCTTGGCGGAAACGGGACTTTTTAGCTCCTACAATGAGCAGTTCTTC
TRBV20-1	-	-	TRBJ2-3	CSAQSGTPIDFTDTQYF	TGCAGTGCTCAATCCGGGACTCCCATCGACTTCACAGATACGCAGTATTTT
TRBV6-5	few	-	TRBJ2-2	CASSYPLGELFF	TGTGCCAGCAGTTACCCGTTAGGGGAGCTGTTTTTT
TRBV4-1	few	TRBD2	TRBJ2-3	CASSQVEVAGDGTDTQYF	TGCGCCAGCAGCCAAGTCGAAGTAGCGGGAGATGGCACAGATACGCAGTATTTT
TRBV20-1	-	TRBD1	TRBJ2-7	CSARSGTAYEQYF	TGCAGTGCTAGATCCGGGACAGCCTACGAGCAGTACTTC
TRBV12-3/TRBV12-4	-	-	TRBJ1-2	CASSPRVGLNYGYTF	TGTGCCAGCAGTCCCCGGGTGGGATTGAACTATGGCTACACCTTC
TRBV7-9	-	-	TRBJ1-1	CASSLVEGGTEAFF	TGTGCCAGCAGCTTAGTTGAGGGAGGCACTGAAGCTTTCTTT
TRBV4-1	few	TRBD1	TRBJ2-7	CASSQVPGQGNEQYF	TGCGCCAGCAGCCAAGTCCCGGGACAGGGGAACGAGCAGTACTTC
TRBV4-1	few	-	TRBJ2-1	CASSQSDRPTISEQFF	TGCGCCAGCAGCCAATCTGACAGGCCTACGATCAGTGAGCAGTTCTTC
TRBV9	many	TRBD1	TRBJ2-7	CASSTDREPYEQYF	TGTGCCAGCAGCACAGACAGGGAGCCTTACGAGCAGTACTTC
TRBV4-2	few	-	TRBJ2-2	CASSPWGPRTGELFF	TGTGCCAGCAGCCCGTGGGGACCCCGCACCGGGGAGCTGTTTTTT
TRBV5-6	-	-	TRBJ2-1	CASSWASHEQFF	TGTGCCAGCAGCTGGGCGTCCCATGAGCAGTTCTTC
TRBV5-1	many	-	TRBJ2-1	CASSLDLNEQFF	TGCGCCAGCAGCCTGGACCTCAATGAGCAGTTCTTC
TRBV28	-	-	TRBJ2-7	CASSLPSSLEQYF	TGTGCCAGCAGTTTACCATCTTCGCTCGAGCAGTACTTC
TRBV3-1	few	-	TRBJ1-1	CASSERVSTEAFF	TGTGCCAGCAGTGAGAGGGTGAGCACTGAAGCTTTCTTT
TRBV6-1	-	TRBD1	TRBJ2-1	CASRGTGYYNEQFF	TGTGCCAGCCGCGGGACAGGTTATTACAATGAGCAGTTCTTC